The clone carrying this TCR beta chain has just one count. The sample originates from a study of human T cells and chemical hapten exposure. The time point is: pre-sensitization, week 0. The treatment is: therapeutic diphenylcyclopropenone sensitization with weekly scalp DPC. TCRdb analysed the RACE reads with MiXCR anew, one entry per CDR3 protein. Found here are about 90,000 distinct CDR3 sequences, 6.5% to 10% of them singletons; the top ten hold 2.5% to 3%. This CDR3 has 16 amino acids. V trimming: 4 bases; J trimming: 0 bases; junction bases outside the gene matches: 6. The chain couples TRBV12-3 or TRBV12-4 to TRBJ2-1; 7 nucleotides line up with TRBD2. The sample was whole blood, taken in connection with sensitization to the hapten diphenylcyclopropenone (DPC). This TCR came from a man aged 35 to 55 with alopecia areata. Some clones in this sample may be carry-over from other donors' samples. The CDR3 reads CASSYGGGASYNEQFF. CDR3 nucleotides: TGTGCCAGCAGTTATGGGGGAGGGGCCTCCTACAATGAGCAGTTCTTC.